The rows below give T cell receptor beta chains drawn from one sample of a study of cytomegalovirus exposure and HLA in healthy donors. Assay used: immunoSEQ multiplex PCR; TCRdb lists only in-frame clones, some missing. The table shows roughly 150,000 clones, with roughly two thirds occurring only once. The sample taken for sequencing was PBMCs. The receptors shown here come from a woman aged 18-29 years in good health and CMV-seropositive. CDR3s include the opening cysteine and the closing phenylalanine or tryptophan. D genes are given only for firm matches. Only part of the rows carry a size: once, few, many, or a class if the clone is expanded.

d_gene: NA; j_gene: TRBJ2-1; abundance: few; v_gene: TRBV4-3; CDR3nt: TGCGCCAGCAGCCAAGATCGACCAGGGGTAAGCTCCTACAATGAGCAGTTCTTC; CDR3aa: CASSQDRPGVSSYNEQFF
d_gene: TRBD2; j_gene: TRBJ2-2; abundance: NA; v_gene: TRBV9; CDR3nt: TGTGCCAGCACTGGGGGGGACTTACTAAACACCGGGGAGCTGTTTTTT; CDR3aa: CASTGGDLLNTGELFF
d_gene: NA; j_gene: TRBJ2-5; abundance: NA; v_gene: TRBV6-6; CDR3nt: TGTGCCAGCAGTTACTCGGCAGGGGAATGGAAAGAGACCCAGTACTTC; CDR3aa: CASSYSAGEWKETQYF
d_gene: TRBD2; j_gene: TRBJ2-1; abundance: NA; v_gene: TRBV27; CDR3nt: TGTGCCAGCAAGCGGGGAGCCAATGAGCAGTTCTTC; CDR3aa: CASKRGANEQFF
d_gene: NA; j_gene: TRBJ2-7; abundance: NA; v_gene: TRBV29-1; CDR3nt: TGCAGCGTTGCTGGCACGTCCTACGAGCAGTACTTC; CDR3aa: CSVAGTSYEQYF
d_gene: NA; j_gene: TRBJ1-2; abundance: NA; v_gene: TRBV5-4; CDR3nt: TGTGCCAGCAGCCGCGGAAGCAGACCAATCTATGGCTACACCTTC; CDR3aa: CASSRGSRPIYGYTF
d_gene: TRBD1; j_gene: TRBJ2-6; abundance: NA; v_gene: TRBV11-2; CDR3nt: TGTGCCAGCAGCTCCGGGACAGGGACTGGGGCCAACGTCCTGACTTTC; CDR3aa: CASSSGTGTGANVLTF
d_gene: NA; j_gene: TRBJ1-5; abundance: NA; v_gene: TRBV18; CDR3nt: TGTGCCAGCTCGCCTGGACAGTCGAGTCAGCCCCAGCATTTT; CDR3aa: CASSPGQSSQPQHF
d_gene: NA; j_gene: TRBJ2-3; abundance: NA; v_gene: TRBV28; CDR3nt: TGTGCCAGCAGTTCGGATGGGACTAGCACAGATACGCAGTATTTT; CDR3aa: CASSSDGTSTDTQYF
d_gene: TRBD1; j_gene: TRBJ2-5; abundance: NA; v_gene: TRBV5-1; CDR3nt: TGCGCCAGCTCCACCCGACAGGGCCCCCAAGAGACCCAGTACTTC; CDR3aa: CASSTRQGPQETQYF
d_gene: TRBD1; j_gene: TRBJ1-4; abundance: few; v_gene: TRBV15; CDR3nt: TGTGCCACCAGAGCAGACAGGGAGGATGAAAAACTGTTTTTT; CDR3aa: CATRADREDEKLFF
d_gene: NA; j_gene: TRBJ2-2; abundance: NA; v_gene: TRBV6-1; CDR3nt: TGTGCCAGCAGTGAAGGGTTTGGACACCGCGGGAACACCGGGGAGCTGTTTTTT; CDR3aa: CASSEGFGHRGNTGELFF
d_gene: NA; j_gene: TRBJ2-6; abundance: NA; v_gene: TRBV14; CDR3nt: TGTGCCAGCAGCCAGACAGGTTTCGGGGCCAACGTCCTGACTTTC; CDR3aa: CASSQTGFGANVLTF
d_gene: TRBD1; j_gene: TRBJ1-5; abundance: once; v_gene: TRBV27; CDR3nt: TGTGCCAGCAGTGCCACAGGGGGCTGGGGCAATCAGCCCCAGCATTTT; CDR3aa: CASSATGGWGNQPQHF
d_gene: NA; j_gene: TRBJ1-3; abundance: NA; v_gene: TRBV7-8; CDR3nt: TGTGCCAGCAGCCGCGCGGTTTCTGGAAACACCATATATTTT; CDR3aa: CASSRAVSGNTIYF
d_gene: TRBD2; j_gene: TRBJ2-5; abundance: NA; v_gene: TRBV5-1; CDR3nt: TGCGCCAGCAGCTTTCTAGCGGGGTTGAGGGAGACCCAGTACTTC; CDR3aa: CASSFLAGLRETQYF